These 3 T cell receptor beta chains came from one sample sequenced in a study of radiation and T cells in renal cell carcinoma. Sequenced by immunoSEQ multiplex PCR; TCRdb stores in-frame clones only, minus some. The sample records 100,000 to 150,000 clones, around 85% being singletons. Time point in this sample: blood 2 weeks post-SBRT. The sample's treatment: 15 Gy SBRT to primary tumor, nephrectomy 4 weeks later. The specimen was blood, collected from a patient whose treatment included radiotherapy and nephrectomy. These receptors were collected from a man aged 45 to 65 with renal cell carcinoma.

The rearrangement joins TRBV5-1 to TRBJ2-1; D is perhaps TRBD1 or TRBD2 (6 bases each). This CDR3 comprises 18 residues. CDR1 and CDR2 from the germline V gene are SGHRS and YFSETQ. The V end lost 0 bases, the J end lost 0 bases, and 16 bases lay between the germline ends. Here the CDR3 DNA reads TGCGCCAGCAGCTTGGAAGGGGGGTCAGTTAGCTCCTACAATGAGCAGTTCTTC. Translation: CASSLEGGSVSSYNEQFF.

V is TRBV11-2 and J is TRBJ2-1; D is possibly TRBD1 (5 bases). The germline gives CDR1 SGHAT, CDR2 FQNNGV. This CDR3 has 15 amino acids. The V end lost 5 bases, the J end lost 14 bases, and 25 bases lay between the germline ends. CDR3: CASSPRAPRGWPEFF. CDR3 bases: TGTGCCAGCAGCCCCAGGGCGCCGCGCGGATGGCCCGAGTTCTTC.

This sequence joins TRBV6-6 and TRBJ2-5; 9 nucleotides align to TRBD1. The ends lost 10 bases at V and 1 base at J; junction bases unmatched: 1. The germline V gene encodes CDR1 MNHNY and CDR2 SVGAGI (reference sequence). CDR3 length: 12 amino acids. In DNA, the CDR3 is TGTGCCATACAGGGGGCCCAAGAGACCCAGTACTTC. The encoded protein is CAIQGAQETQYF.